The 10 T cell receptor beta chains below all came from one sample that was sequenced in a study of OX40 agonist ivuxolimab in advanced cancers. This table comes from immunoSEQ multiplex PCR, and its TCRdb copy is limited to in-frame clones, with some not included. Of fewer than 55,000 clones listed, about 88% are singletons. The material sequenced was CD4+ or CD8+ T cells sorted from blood, taken in a trial of the OX40 agonist ivuxolimab. Source of these receptors: an adult with an advanced solid tumor such as melanoma, head and neck, liver or kidney cancer.

The chain is built from TRBV6-5 and TRBJ1-1, with 9 bases aligning to TRBD1. Looked up from germline, CDR1 is MNHEY and CDR2 is SVGAGI. Trimming cost V 2 bases and J 5 bases; bases outside gene matches: 6. CDR3 length: 15 amino acids. The CDR3 nucleotides are TGTGCCAGCAGTTACGCCACAGGGGGCAGGACTGAAGCTTTCTTT. Encoded protein: CASSYATGGRTEAFF.

CDR3 bases: TGTGCCAGCAGCTTAGCATTCAGCGGCTCCTACAATGAGCAGTTCTTC. Amino acids: CASSLAFSGSYNEQFF. V gene TRBV7-6 combines with J gene TRBJ2-1, with D possibly TRBD2 on 5 matching bases. The CDR3 has 16 amino acids. Germline CDR1 reads SGHVS; CDR2 reads FNYEAQ. V lost 0 bases and J 0 bases, leaving 9 bases between the germline ends.

This clone was counted a single time. The V and J genes are TRBV6-5 and TRBJ1-2, with D unresolved. CDR1 MNHEY and CDR2 SVGAGI come from the germline V gene. V gave up 6 bases and J gave up 3 bases, with 14 bases separating them. This CDR3 region has 14 residues. CDR3 nucleotide sequence: TGTGCCAGCAGAAACGCCGGGGAATACTATGGCTACACCTTC. Translated: CASRNAGEYYGYTF.

The rearrangement links TRBV7-6 to TRBJ1-2, with D perhaps matching TRBD1 (5 bases). V was pared by 1 base and J by 2 bases, with 8 bases between. This CDR3 has 14 residues. The germline V gene has CDR1 SGHVS and CDR2 FNYEAQ. CDR3 amino acids: CASSLDGGNYGYTF. DNA of the CDR3: TGTGCCAGCAGCTTAGATGGGGGGAACTATGGCTACACCTTC.

A note on this clone: This sample also contains other DNA sequences that code for the same CDR3. The J gene is TRBJ1-3, the V gene TRBV7-9; no clear D. Germline V lookup: CDR1 SEHNR, CDR2 FQNEAQ (reference sequence). The V gene lost 6 bases and the J gene lost 4 bases, with 16 bases spanning the gap. The CDR3 loop spans 15 amino acids. CDR3 amino acids: CASSARVVEGNTIYF. The CDR3, as DNA: TGTGCCAGCAGTGCCCGGGTCGTGGAGGGAAACACCATATATTTT.

The chain carries TRBV6-1 and TRBJ2-5; a possible D gene is TRBD2 (6 bases). The CDR3 spans 16 residues. V was clipped by 1 base and J by 5 bases, with 17 bases between them. CDR1 and CDR2 (germline): MNHNS, SASEGT. CDR3 loop: CASSEEEGSGGETQYF. In nucleotides, the CDR3 is TGTGCCAGCAGTGAAGAGGAGGGGAGTGGAGGGGAGACCCAGTACTTC.

The CDR3 DNA reads as TGTGCCAGCAGTTACTATCTTCGGGGAGAGAATACTGAAGCTTTCTTT. Protein sequence: CASSYYLRGENTEAFF. The V gene is TRBV6-5, the J gene TRBJ1-1, with D unresolved. V was clipped by 1 base and J by 5 bases, with 17 bases between them. The V gene's germline CDR1 is MNHEY and CDR2 SVGAGI. The CDR3 loop spans 16 amino acids.

This chain uses TRBV6-6 with TRBJ2-7; D may be TRBD1 (5 bases). The CDR3 is 15 residues long. V lost 0 bases and J lost 0, with 9 bases in between. Germline V gene data show CDR1 as MNHNY and CDR2 as SVGAGI (reference sequence). The CDR3 coding sequence is TGTGCCAGCAGTTACTCGCCAGGGCACTCCTACGAGCAGTACTTC. Translated, it gives CASSYSPGHSYEQYF.

The J gene is TRBJ2-3, the V gene TRBV7-9; 13 bases agree with TRBD2. Germline CDR1 is SEHNR and CDR2 is FQNEAQ (reference sequence). Trimming cost V 4 bases and J 9 bases; bases outside gene matches: 10. This CDR3 region has 16 residues. CDR3 sequence: CASSSRTSGGARTQYF. The CDR3 bases are TGTGCCAGCAGCTCCAGAACTAGCGGGGGGGCCAGGACGCAGTATTTT.

The chain joins TRBV7-3 to TRBJ2-7; D might be TRBD2 (6 bases). The ends were cut back, 2 bases at V and 6 bases at J, with 14 bases in the middle. This CDR3 has 14 residues. CDR1 is SGHTA, CDR2 FQGTGA, per germline. In DNA, the CDR3 is TGTGCCAGCAGCTTAGGGACTGGGGGTAGCGAGCAGTACTTC. This codes for CASSLGTGGSEQYF.